The sequence of this T cell receptor (beta chain) was determined in a study of T cells in Graves' hyperthyroidism and ophthalmopathy. TCR beta CDR3 region amplification was performed from RNA transcripts. TCR CDR3 underwent first-round RT-PCR with the HTBI primer set. TCRdb ran MiXCR on the multiplex PCR reads and lists one entry per CDR3 protein. The sample yields over 300,000 distinct CDR3 sequences, roughly 14% seen once. The table lists this clonotype with many counts. A junction boundary mismatches the germline segment, possibly from a read error. The CDR3 has 12 amino acids. This clonotype was obtained from a woman aged 55-69 years with Graves' hyperthyroidism. Sequencing was done on a sample of blood. The V and J genes are TRBV12-3 or TRBV12-4 and TRBJ2-1, with a tentative D call TRBD2 (7 bases). This CDR3 is CASSLEGGEQFF. The CDR3 nucleotides are TGCGCCAGCAGCTTGGAGGGGGGGGAGCAGTTCTTC.